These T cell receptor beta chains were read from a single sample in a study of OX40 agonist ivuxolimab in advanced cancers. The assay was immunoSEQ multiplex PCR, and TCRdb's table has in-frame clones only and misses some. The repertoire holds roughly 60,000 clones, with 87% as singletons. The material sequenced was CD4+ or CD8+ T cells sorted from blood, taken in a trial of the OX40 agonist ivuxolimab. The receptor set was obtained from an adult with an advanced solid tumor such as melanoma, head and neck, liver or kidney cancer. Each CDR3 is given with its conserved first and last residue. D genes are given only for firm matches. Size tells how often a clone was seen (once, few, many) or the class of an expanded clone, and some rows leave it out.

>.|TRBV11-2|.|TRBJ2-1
TGTGCCAGCAGCTTAGGGGCCTTCGGGGGAGGTGAGCAGTTCTTC
CASSLGAFGGGEQFF
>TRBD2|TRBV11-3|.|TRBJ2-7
TGTGCCAGCAGCCCCGGGACTAGTATCTACGAGCAGTACTTC
CASSPGTSIYEQYF
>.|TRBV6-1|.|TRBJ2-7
TGTGCCAGCAGTGAATATCACTACGAGCAGTACTTC
CASSEYHYEQYF
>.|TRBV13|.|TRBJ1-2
TGTGCCAGCAGCCCAGGCCCGGGACCTGGGGGCTACACCTTC
CASSPGPGPGGYTF
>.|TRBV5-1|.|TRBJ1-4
TGCGCCGGCCAGGCTCCTAGGGAAAAACTGTTTTTT
CAGQAPREKLFF
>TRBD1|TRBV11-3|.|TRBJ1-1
TGTGCCAGCAGCCCCGAAACAGGGGTGAACACTGAAGCTTTCTTT
CASSPETGVNTEAFF
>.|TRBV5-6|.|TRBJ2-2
TGTGCCAGCAGCTTGGTGGCGAACACCGGGGAGCTGTTTTTT
CASSLVANTGELFF
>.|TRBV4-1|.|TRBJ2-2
TGCGCCAGCAGCCAAGATTTAACCGGGGAGCTGTTTTTT
CASSQDLTGELFF
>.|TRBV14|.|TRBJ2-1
TGTGCCAGCAGCCCCGATGGGGGAGGCTACAATGAGCAGTTCTTC
CASSPDGGGYNEQFF
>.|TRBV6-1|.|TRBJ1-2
TGTGCCCTAAACAGAGGCCAGGGTGGAACCTATGGCTACACCTTC
CALNRGQGGTYGYTF
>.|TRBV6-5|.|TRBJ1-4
TGTGCCAGCAGCCGGGACGGAGGAAATGAAAAACTGTTTTTT
CASSRDGGNEKLFF
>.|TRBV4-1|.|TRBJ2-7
TGCGCCAGCAGCCAAGATCTTCCTCACACCGGGCCAAGCCTGTACGAGCAGTACTTC
CASSQDLPHTGPSLYEQYF
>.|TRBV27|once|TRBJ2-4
TGTGCCAGCAGTTTATCGTCCGGGGCCCTGCTAGCCAAAAACATTCAGTACTTC
CASSLSSGALLAKNIQYF
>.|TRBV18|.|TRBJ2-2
TGTGCCAGCTCGCCCCGGGACATCCAAACCGGGGAGCTGTTTTTT
CASSPRDIQTGELFF
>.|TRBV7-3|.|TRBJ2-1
TGTGCCAGCAGCTTAGAGAGGGGCGGATTGGGCAATGAGCAGTTCTTC
CASSLERGGLGNEQFF
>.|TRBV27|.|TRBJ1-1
TGTGCCAGCAACCGGGTAGGGGCTGGGGTCACTGAAGCTTTCTTT
CASNRVGAGVTEAFF
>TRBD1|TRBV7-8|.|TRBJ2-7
TGTGCCAGCAGCTATTGGGGACAGGGGGACCAGCAGTACTTC
CASSYWGQGDQQYF
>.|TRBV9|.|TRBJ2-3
TGTGCCAGCAGCGTCGGGGCGGGAGATACGCAGTATTTT
CASSVGAGDTQYF
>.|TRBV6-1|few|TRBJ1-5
TGTGCCAGCAGTCTCTTTAAGGGGGATAATCAGCCCCAGCATTTT
CASSLFKGDNQPQHF
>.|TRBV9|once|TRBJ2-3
TGTGCCAGCAGCGCCCGTCAGAAGACTAGCACAGATACGCAGTATTTT
CASSARQKTSTDTQYF
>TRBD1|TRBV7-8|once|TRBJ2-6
TGTGCCAGTAATTTTTGGGACAGGATGGTAGGAAGCTCTGGGGCCAACGTCCTGACTTTC
CASNFWDRMVGSSGANVLTF
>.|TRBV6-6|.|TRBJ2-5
TGTGCCAGCACCCCGGAGGGTCAAGAGACCCAGTACTTC
CASTPEGQETQYF
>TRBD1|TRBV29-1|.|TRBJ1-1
TGCAGCGCCGGGCCCGGGACAGGGAATACTGAAGCTTTCTTT
CSAGPGTGNTEAFF
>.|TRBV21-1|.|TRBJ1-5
TGTGCCAGCAGCAAATATAGGGCATCAGGCAATCAGCCCCAGCATTTT
CASSKYRASGNQPQHF
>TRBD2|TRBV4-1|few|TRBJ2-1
TGCGCCAGCAGCCAAGCACTTCAGGGCCTGCTAGCGGGAGGGAATGAGCAGTTCTTC
CASSQALQGLLAGGNEQFF
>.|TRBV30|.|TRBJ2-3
TGTGCCTGGAGCGATAGAGATACGCAGTATTTT
CAWSDRDTQYF
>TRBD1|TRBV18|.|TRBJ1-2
TGTGCCAGCTCACCCGGACAGGGGATGGCCTATGGCTACACCTTC
CASSPGQGMAYGYTF
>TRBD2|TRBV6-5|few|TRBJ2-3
TGTGCCAGCAGTTACTCGTGGCAGGGAGGGGATACGCAGTATTTT
CASSYSWQGGDTQYF
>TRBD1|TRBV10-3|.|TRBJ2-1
TGTGCCATCAGTGAGTGGACAGGGACCTACAATGAGCAGTTCTTC
CAISEWTGTYNEQFF
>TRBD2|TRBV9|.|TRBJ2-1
TGTGCCAGCAGCGCCTCGACTAGCGGGAGTTGGTATGAGCAGTTCTTC
CASSASTSGSWYEQFF
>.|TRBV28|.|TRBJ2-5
TGTGCCAGCACCCCGTTCGGGCGGGAGACCCAGTACTTC
CASTPFGRETQYF